The T cell receptor (beta chain) under discussion was sequenced for a study of cytomegalovirus exposure and HLA in healthy donors. Study conclusions and caveats: The later analysis indicated that the majority of CMV-associated TCR beta chains appeared HLA-restricted. Most sequenced TCRs were rare (though some public TCRs occurred in many donors). A few CMV-associated chains were confirmed in vitro to be specific for CMV antigens.

Notes on this clone: What it binds is not known.

Germline CDR1 is SGDLS and CDR2 is YYNGEE. CDR3 length: 15 amino acids. Primers: 60 Vbeta forward and 13 Jbeta reverse. Clones were sequenced by immunoSEQ multiplex PCR, and TCRdb holds only the in-frame ones, with some missing. The sample shows roughly 120,000 clones, 79% of them seen only once. The chain uses TRBV9 and TRBJ2-5, with 9 nucleotides matching TRBD2. Gene TRBJ2-7 matches the end of the DNA better, so the J call may be wrong. This clonotype was obtained from a man younger than 45 in good health and CMV-seropositive. Sequenced: PBMCs. CDR3 sequence: CASSVAAGGPYEQYF. The CDR3 DNA is TGTGCCAGCAGCGTAGCGGCGGGAGGGCCGTACGAGCAGTACTTC.